This T cell receptor (beta chain) originates from a study of T-cell memory formation after mild COVID-19. Whole-study context: Largely, TCR clusters stayed within a single donor.

Findings and caveats of the study: Clones contracting day 15 to 85 were balanced CD4/CD8; later expanders leaned CD4+.

Germline V lookup: CDR1 SGHTA, CDR2 FQGNSA. Trimming cost V 7 bases and J 7 bases, with 14 bases left between them. This CDR3 comprises 13 residues. Only a few counts were recorded for this clonotype. Its specificity is not known. Employing constant-segment primers, 5'RACE generated TCR alpha and TCR beta cDNA libraries bearing sample barcodes and UMIs. TCRdb recomputed calls from the 5' RACE reads with MiXCR, one row per CDR3 protein. The table includes more than 300,000 distinct CDR3 sequences, 20% to 25% detected once. Sequenced sample: PBMCs or a T cell subset sorted from them (not recorded which). The TCR was taken from a man in his late teens or twenties who had mild COVID-19 (a few samples of this study predate the infection). Cell type and time point are not known. V usage is TRBV7-2 and J usage is TRBJ2-4; D is uncertain. Here the CDR3 reads CASNGYLENIQYF. The CDR3, as DNA: TGTGCCAGCAACGGATATCTCGAGAACATTCAGTACTTC.